This T cell receptor beta chain came from a study of cytomegalovirus exposure and HLA in healthy donors. In the study overall: Around 78 million unique TCRs, all from HLA-typed donors, were included in an early release of the data. Regarding the study as a whole: Testing in vitro showed a few CMV-associated chains specific for CMV antigens. Later on, an analysis showed TCR association rates differing by HLA locus, with DRB1 the most and HLA-C the fewest.

The PCR was carried out with 60 Vbeta primers and 13 Jbeta primers. Original analysis: Around 10 million of the approximately 80 million unique TCR beta chains counted in a later analysis were shared. Sequencing used immunoSEQ multiplex PCR; TCRdb keeps in-frame clones, though not all of them. D and trimming come from the DNA, and the V and J calls and clone size come from that table. The profile shows some 150,000 clones, 75% to 85% of them singletons. On this clone itself: What it recognizes is unknown.

The CDR3 length is 14 residues. Germline-derived CDR1 and CDR2 are PRHDT and FYEKMQ (reference sequence). V gave up 4 bases and J gave up 4 bases; unmatched junction bases: 3. The source of this sequence is a woman aged 50 to 60 in good health and CMV-seronegative. This sequence joins TRBV13 and TRBJ2-5, with 10 bases fitting TRBD2. The specimen was PBMCs. The CDR3 DNA follows: TGTGCCAGCAGCTCGAGGACTAGCGGAGAGACCCAGTACTTC. The encoded protein is CASSSRTSGETQYF.